These 18 T cell receptor beta chains originate from one sample sequenced in a study of T cells after yellow fever vaccination. From the 5' RACE reads, TCRdb called clonotypes with MiXCR, one entry per CDR3 protein. The sample has around 590,000 distinct CDR3 sequences, approximately 13% seen once. Here the sequenced sample was PBMCs, taken on the day of the yellow fever booster vaccination. The source is a young man who received the YFV17D yellow fever vaccine.

In its sample, this clonotype was seen many times. The chain uses TRBV5-1 and TRBJ1-2; 8 bases agree with TRBD1. Germline CDR1 and CDR2: SGHRS and YFSETQ. V was pared by 4 bases and J by 3 bases, with 5 bases of the junction left unmatched. This CDR3 has 14 amino acids. DNA of the CDR3: TGCGCCAGCAGCAGAAAGGACAGGGACTATGGCTACACCTTC. As protein: CASSRKDRDYGYTF. The entire variable domain, with the rest obtained from reference TRBV5-1 and TRBJ1-2, is as follows: KAGVTQTPRYLIKTRGQQVTLSCSPISGHRSVSWYQQTPGQGLQFLFEYFSETQRNKGNFPGRFSGRQFSNSRSEMNVSTLELGDSALYLCASSRKDRDYGYTFGSGTRLTVV.

This clonotype occurred a few times. V is TRBV28 and J is TRBJ1-5, with D possibly matching TRBD1 (6 bases). V shed 5 bases and J shed 2 bases, with 22 bases lying between them. CDR3 size: 18 residues. CDR1 MDHEN and CDR2 SYDVKM come from the germline V gene. In DNA, the CDR3 is TGTGCCAGCAGTCCGACCGGGGGTGGGGGCTCTGGCAATCAGCCCCAGCATTTT. This gives the protein CASSPTGGGGSGNQPQHF.

J is TRBJ2-7 and V is TRBV7-2; D is perhaps TRBD2 (6 bases). The germline V gene has CDR1 SGHTA and CDR2 FQGNSA. Deletions cut 6 bases from V and 5 bases from J, with 17 bases between. The CDR3 has 14 amino acids. The CDR3 reads CASRTDYRGHEQYF. The DNA for the CDR3 is TGTGCCAGCAGAACGGACTACCGCGGCCACGAGCAGTACTTC. Full variable domain (missing parts from reference TRBV7-2 and TRBJ2-7): GAGVSQSPSNKVTEKGKDVELRCDPISGHTALYWYRQSLGQGLEFLIYFQGNSAPDKSGLPSDRFSAERTGGSVSTLTIQRTQQEDSAVYLCASRTDYRGHEQYFGPGTRLTVT.

This rearrangement joins TRBV18 to TRBJ2-5, with a possible D match to TRBD1 (6 bases). CDR1 is KGHSH, CDR2 LQKENI, per germline. Trimming took 2 bases from V and 4 from J, leaving 11 bases between them. This CDR3 has 14 residues. CDR3 sequence reads: CASSPGTLSETQYF. In DNA, the CDR3 is TGTGCCAGCTCACCAGGGACACTCTCAGAGACCCAGTACTTC.

V and J are TRBV12-3 or TRBV12-4 and TRBJ1-4; D is ambiguous. This CDR3 has 12 residues. Between the trimmed V and J ends, which lost 5 bases and 8 bases, there was a span of 9 bases. CDR3 DNA: TGTGCCAGCAGTCCCCGGCCGGAAAAACTGTTTTTT. This codes for CASSPRPEKLFF.

There are a few counts of this clonotype. J is TRBJ2-2 and V is TRBV19, with D perhaps matching TRBD1 or TRBD2 (5 bases each). Germline V gene data show CDR1 as LNHDA and CDR2 as SQIVND (reference sequence). V lost 2 bases and J lost 9, with 10 bases in between. The CDR3 length is 13 residues. The CDR3 DNA is TGTGCCAGTAGTATAAGAGGGGCGAGGGAGCTGTTTTTT. It is translated as CASSIRGARELFF.

This rearrangement joins TRBV6-5 to TRBJ2-1; TRBD2 aligns across 14 bases. Germline CDR1 MNHEY, CDR2 SVGAGI. This CDR3 is 17 amino acids long. J lost 6 bases, V lost 6 bases, and 10 bases had no gene match. DNA of the CDR3: TGTGCCAGCAGCTATGGGACTAGCGGGAGCGTACTCAATGAGCAGTTCTTC. This codes for CASSYGTSGSVLNEQFF.

The rearrangement links TRBV5-1 to TRBJ2-3, with 7 bases matching TRBD2. Germline CDR1 and CDR2: SGHRS and YFSETQ. This CDR3 region has 14 residues. The J segment lost 3 bases and the V segment lost 0 bases, leaving 1 base of the junction unmatched. The CDR3 bases are TGCGCCAGCAGCTTGGAGCGGGAAACAGATACGCAGTATTTT. This encodes CASSLERETDTQYF.

The V and J genes are TRBV19 and TRBJ1-2, with TRBD1 identical over 8 bases. CDR3 length: 14 residues. CDR1 is LNHDA, CDR2 SQIVND, per germline (reference sequence). V shed 1 base and J 3 bases; nucleotides not matched to a gene: 1. The CDR3 DNA follows: TGTGCCAGTAGTATAGCGACAGGGGACTATGGCTACACCTTC. It encodes CASSIATGDYGYTF.

In its sample, this clonotype was seen a few times. At one end the junction does not follow the germline gene, possibly because of a read error. This chain links TRBV7-7 with TRBJ2-2, with 9 bases aligning to TRBD1. The V gene's germline CDR1 is SSHAT and CDR2 FNYEAQ (reference sequence). The CDR3 covers 14 residues. The CDR3, as DNA: TGTGCTAGCAGAGGACAGGGGTACACCGGGGAGCTGTTTTTT. Translation gives CASRGQGYTGELFF. The whole variable domain, filled in from reference TRBV7-7 and TRBJ2-2, reads GAGVSQSPRYKVTKRGQDVTLRCDPISSHATLYWYQQALGQGPEFLTYFNYEAQPDKSGLPSDRFSAERPEGSISTLTIQRTEQRDSAMYRCASRGQGYTGELFFGEGSRLTVL.

Of note for this clonotype: At one boundary the junction diverges from the germline segment, which might be a read error. V and J are TRBV5-6 and TRBJ2-7; possible D gene TRBD1, 6 bases. The CDR3 extends over 16 amino acids. The germline CDR1 and CDR2 sequences are SGHDT and YYEEEE. The CDR3 region has the DNA TGTGCCATCAGCCCCGGGGTTTCAGGGGCGGCCTACGAGCAGTACTTC. Translation: CAISPGVSGAAYEQYF.

The V gene is TRBV19, the J gene TRBJ2-1; 9 bases line up with TRBD1. J was trimmed by 4 bases and V by 3 bases; bases with no gene match: 7. The CDR3 contains 16 residues. The germline CDR1 and CDR2 sequences are LNHDA and SQIVND (reference sequence). The CDR3 sequence is CASSMPGGTGYNEQFF. For the CDR3, the DNA is TGTGCCAGTAGTATGCCCGGCGGGACAGGGTACAATGAGCAGTTCTTC.

This clonotype was seen more than once but under ten times. The V and J genes are TRBV12-3 or TRBV12-4 and TRBJ2-7, with 12 bases matching TRBD2. The length of the CDR3 is 14 residues. Unmatched junction bases numbered 6, after V lost 6 bases and J lost 6 bases. The CDR3 loop is CASSMTSGRPEQYF. The CDR3 bases are TGTGCCAGCAGCATGACTAGCGGGAGACCCGAGCAGTACTTC.

The chain is built from TRBV20-1 and TRBJ2-1; no clear D gene. V was clipped by 1 base and J by 9 bases, with 16 bases between them. The CDR3 is made up of 14 amino acids. Per the germline V gene, CDR1 is DFQATT and CDR2 is SNEGSKA (reference sequence). The CDR3 DNA sequence: TGCAGTGCTAGAGGTGGGGTGGAGCGCGGTGAGCAGTTCTTC. This gives the protein CSARGGVERGEQFF.

This clonotype has a handful of counts. This chain joins TRBV10-3 and TRBJ2-2, with D unresolved. CDR3 length: 14 residues. V was clipped by 0 bases and J by 8 bases, with 10 bases between them. Germline CDR1 and CDR2: ENHRY and SYGVKD. CDR3 protein: CAISESTGVGELFF. CDR3 DNA: TGTGCCATCAGTGAGTCGACGGGTGTTGGGGAGCTGTTTTTT.

This chain connects TRBV3-1 to TRBJ2-1, with D perhaps matching TRBD2 (6 bases). The CDR3 has 16 residues. Between the trimmed V and J ends, which lost 2 bases and 3 bases, there was a span of 14 bases. CDR1 is LGHDT, CDR2 YNNKEL, per germline (reference sequence). The CDR3 protein is CASSQFTGVNYNEQFF. In DNA form, the CDR3 reads TGTGCCAGCAGCCAATTTACGGGAGTAAACTACAATGAGCAGTTCTTC.

The chain is built from TRBV30 and TRBJ1-5; D is perhaps TRBD1 (5 bases). Per germline, CDR1 GTSNPN and CDR2 SVGIG (reference sequence). The CDR3 sequence is 15 residues long. Trimming stripped 2 bases from V and 6 bases from J, with 17 bases between. The CDR3 region has the DNA TGTGCCTGGAGTCCCGGGGGGGATCTCGGTCAGCCCCAGCATTTT. This encodes CAWSPGGDLGQPQHF.

Only a few counts were recorded for this clonotype. J is TRBJ2-5 and V is TRBV7-9; D remains unclear. CDR1 SEHNR and CDR2 FQNEAQ come from the germline V gene (reference sequence). Trimming took 0 bases from V and 5 from J, leaving 10 bases between them. This CDR3 spans 14 amino acids. CDR3 sequence: CASSLAEARETQYF. The CDR3 DNA reads as TGTGCCAGCAGCTTAGCTGAGGCGCGGGAGACCCAGTACTTC.